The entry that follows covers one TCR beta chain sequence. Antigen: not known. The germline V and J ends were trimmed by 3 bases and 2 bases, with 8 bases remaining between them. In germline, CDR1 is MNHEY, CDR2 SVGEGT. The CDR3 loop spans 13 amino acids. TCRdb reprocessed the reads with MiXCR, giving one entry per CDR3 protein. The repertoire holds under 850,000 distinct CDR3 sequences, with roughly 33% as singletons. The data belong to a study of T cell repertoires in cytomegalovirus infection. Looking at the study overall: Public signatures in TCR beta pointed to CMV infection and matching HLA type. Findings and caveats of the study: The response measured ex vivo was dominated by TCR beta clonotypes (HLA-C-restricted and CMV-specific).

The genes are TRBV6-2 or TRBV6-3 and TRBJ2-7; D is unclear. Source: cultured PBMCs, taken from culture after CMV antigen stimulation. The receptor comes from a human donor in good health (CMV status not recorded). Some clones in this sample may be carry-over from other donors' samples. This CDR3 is CASSYEEAYEQYF. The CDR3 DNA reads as TGTGCCAGCAGTTATGAGGAAGCCTACGAGCAGTACTTC.